This T cell receptor beta chain was found in a study of OX40 agonist ivuxolimab in advanced cancers. Using immunoSEQ multiplex PCR, the repertoire was profiled, and TCRdb retains in-frame clones only, with some absent. The sample lists fewer than 85,000 clones, 82% occurring once. This clone ranks as medium-sized. No antigen is known for it. Germline V gives CDR1 SGHTA, CDR2 FQGNSA. This CDR3 is built from 15 residues. V dropped 0 bases and J dropped 6 bases, with 12 bases sitting between them. Regarding the study as a whole: The CD4+ and CD8+ T cells in the blood had expanded clonally by week 6 at 0.1 to 3.0 mg/kg.

The specimen was CD4+ or CD8+ T cells sorted from blood, collected in a trial of the OX40 agonist ivuxolimab. This sequence was found in an adult with an advanced solid tumor such as melanoma, head and neck, liver or kidney cancer. The rearrangement joins TRBV7-2 to TRBJ2-1; the D gene is possibly TRBD1 (5 bases). CDR3 sequence (DNA): TGTGCCAGCAGCTTAGCGGTTCAGGGTGGCAATGAGCAGTTCTTC. Protein: CASSLAVQGGNEQFF.